One sample yielded the 16 T cell receptor beta chains listed below, sequenced in a study of blood T cell repertoires in COVID-19. Here immunoSEQ multiplex PCR was the method, and the copy in TCRdb shows in-frame clones only, minus some. The sample holds hundreds of thousands of clones, 65% to 85% seen once. Source material: PBMCs or T cells enriched from blood (not recorded which). The receptors shown here come from a middle-aged woman who had recovered from COVID-19.

This clone turned up a few times. V and J are TRBV21-1 and TRBJ2-1; TRBD2 is the table's D call and was not checked against the DNA. TRBV21-1 is assigned pseudogene status. The CDR3 contains 20 residues. The DNA for the CDR3 is TGTGCCAGCAGCACACTATGGGCTGGCCGGAGCGGGAGCTCCTACAATGAGCAGTTCTTC. Its protein product is CASSTLWAGRSGSSYNEQFF.

The chain has TRBV3-1 (or the pseudogene TRBV3-2) and TRBJ1-4; TRBD1 is a possible D gene (6 bases). Per the germline V gene, CDR1 is LGHDT and CDR2 is YNNKEL (reference sequence). Trimming cost V 4 bases and J 7 bases, with 13 bases left between them. The CDR3 is made up of 14 amino acids. The CDR3: CASSRRTAPEKLFF. Here the CDR3 DNA reads TGTGCCAGCAGCCGGAGGACAGCCCCTGAAAAACTGTTTTTT.

J is TRBJ1-4 and V is TRBV9; 11 bases line up with TRBD1. Looked up from germline, CDR1 is SGDLS and CDR2 is YYNGEE. This CDR3 is built from 14 residues. The V segment lost 3 bases and the J segment 7 bases; nucleotides outside the gene matches: 2. DNA of the CDR3: TGTGCCAGCAGCGGGACAGGGGGCTCTGAAAAACTGTTTTTT. This gives the protein CASSGTGGSEKLFF.

The J gene is TRBJ2-1, the V gene TRBV10-2; 10 positions match TRBD2. The CDR3 consists of 16 residues. The V and J ends lost 3 bases and 7 bases, in that order; junction bases with no gene match: 9. Looked up from germline, CDR1 is WSHSY and CDR2 is SAAADI. CDR3 coding DNA: TGCGCCAGCAGTGAATCAGCGGGAGGGCCTAGGAATGAGCAGTTCTTC. Amino acid sequence: CASSESAGGPRNEQFF.

This clone came up a few times. CDR3 sequence reads: CASRVGQTNEKLFF. Written as DNA, the CDR3 is TGTGCCAGCAGGGTGGGACAGACTAATGAAAAACTGTTTTTT. The chain has TRBV2 and TRBJ1-4; 7 bases map to TRBD1. This CDR3 is 14 amino acids long. Germline CDR1 and CDR2: SNHLY and FYNNEI. With 6 bases clipped from V and 2 bases from J, the junction kept 3 bases outside the gene matches. Drawing the rest from reference TRBV2 and TRBJ1-4, the complete variable domain is EPEVTQTPSHQVTQMGQEVILRCVPISNHLYFYWYRQILGQKVEFLVSFYNNEISEKSEIFDDQFSVERPDGSNFTLKIRSTKLEDSAMYFCASRVGQTNEKLFFGSGTQLSVL.

A note on this clone: At one of its ends the junction is not consistent with the germline gene, which may arise from a read error. This sequence joins TRBV20-1 and TRBJ2-1, with 10 bases fitting TRBD2. The CDR3 loop spans 11 amino acids. CDR1 is DFQATT and CDR2 is SNEGSKA in the germline V gene (reference sequence). This chain's CDR3 is CSAISGRAQIF. The CDR3 DNA is TGCAGTGCTATCAGCGGGAGGGCCCAGATCTTC.

The genes are TRBV3-1 (or the pseudogene TRBV3-2) and TRBJ2-3, with 12 nucleotides matching TRBD2. The germline gives CDR1 LGHDT, CDR2 YNNKEL (reference sequence). With V trimmed by 2 bases and J by 14 bases, 8 bases remained unmatched. The CDR3 covers 14 residues. DNA for the CDR3: TGTGCCAGCAGCCAATCAAGGACTAGCGGGACGAGGTATTTT. Translation gives CASSQSRTSGTRYF.

The CDR3 DNA follows: TGTGCCAGTACCCCGACTAGCGGGAGGGCGACTTGGAATGAGCAGTTCTTC. Translating it yields CASTPTSGRATWNEQFF. The chain links TRBV19 to TRBJ2-1; 14 positions agree with TRBD2. V trimming: 7 bases; J trimming: 7 bases; junction bases outside the gene matches: 12. CDR1 and CDR2 from the germline V gene are LNHDA and SQIVND (reference sequence). The CDR3 runs to 17 residues.

The chain has TRBV28 and TRBJ2-7, with 9 bases matching TRBD1. The CDR3 has 16 residues. Germline CDR1 MDHEN, CDR2 SYDVKM. J was trimmed by 1 base and V by 4 bases; bases with no gene match: 8. CDR3 DNA sequence: TGTGCCAGCAGTTCCCCTTACAGGGGGCAGTCCTACGAGCAGTACTTC. This sequence encodes CASSSPYRGQSYEQYF.

The chain has TRBV5-1 and TRBJ2-3; D call uncertain. CDR1 SGHRS and CDR2 YFSETQ come from the germline V gene. The CDR3 covers 14 residues. Trimming took 6 bases from V and 4 from J, leaving 15 bases between them. The CDR3 loop is CASNPRSDSDTQYF. As DNA, the CDR3 is TGCGCCAGCAACCCAAGGAGCGACTCAGATACGCAGTATTTT.

Comment on this clone: A junction end diverges from the germline sequence, so it may reflect a read error. The chain employs TRBV30 and TRBJ1-2; no clear D. The CDR3 is 11 amino acids. Germline V gene sequence: CDR1 GTSNPN, CDR2 SVGIG (reference sequence). CDR3 DNA sequence: TGTGCCTGGAGCGACTTCACATCCAGTCGGTTC. Translation gives CAWSDFTSSRF.

The chain carries TRBV7-2 and TRBJ1-2; TRBD1 agrees at 9 bases. V shed 6 bases and J 4 bases; nucleotides not matched to a gene: 6. The CDR3 is 14 residues long. Germline assignment: CDR1 SGHTA and CDR2 FQGNSA. This CDR3 reads CASRPGTGPYGYTF. CDR3 in DNA: TGTGCCAGCAGACCCGGGACAGGGCCCTATGGCTACACCTTC.

The rearrangement links TRBV2 to TRBJ1-3, with D possibly TRBD1 on 5 matching bases. CDR1 is SNHLY, CDR2 FYNNEI, per germline. The CDR3 has 13 residues. Trimming removed 5 bases at V and 4 bases at J, with 9 bases between. CDR3 DNA: TGTGCCAGCAGTAGAGACAGAGGAAACACCATATATTTT. Translation: CASSRDRGNTIYF.

A single count supports this clone. The chain links TRBV19 to TRBJ1-5, with TRBD1 as a possible D gene (5 bases). This CDR3 has 16 amino acids. With 5 bases removed from V and 7 bases from J, the gap between germline ends came to 21 bases. Per germline, CDR1 LNHDA and CDR2 SQIVND (reference sequence). CDR3 DNA sequence: TGTGCCAGTAGTGAAGGACTATCAGGGCCGCGACAGCCCCAGCATTTT. This sequence encodes CASSEGLSGPRQPQHF.

The rearrangement joins TRBV28 to TRBJ1-5; possibly TRBD1 for D (5 bases). The ends were cut back, 6 bases at V and 1 base at J, with 10 bases in the middle. This CDR3 is 14 amino acids long. Germline-derived CDR1 and CDR2 are MDHEN and SYDVKM. CDR3 DNA: TGTGCCAGCAGCCCGGCAGGGAGCAATCAGCCCCAGCATTTT. Translating it yields CASSPAGSNQPQHF.

This clone appeared a few times. The chain has TRBV9 and TRBJ2-1, with a tentative D call TRBD2 (6 bases). V shed 0 bases and J shed 2 bases, with 9 bases lying between them. The germline V gene encodes CDR1 SGDLS and CDR2 YYNGEE. CDR3 size: 15 residues. The CDR3 loop reads CASSVDGSAYNEQFF. The CDR3 DNA sequence: TGTGCCAGCAGCGTAGACGGGAGCGCCTACAATGAGCAGTTCTTC.